The 27 T cell receptor beta chains below were found in one sample sequenced in a study of blood T cell repertoires in COVID-19. Generated by immunoSEQ multiplex PCR, the TCRdb table keeps only in-frame clones and is missing some. The data contain 250,000 or so clones, less than 95% of them singletons. Material: PBMCs or T cells enriched from blood (not recorded which). The receptors originated from a man in his forties who had been exposed to COVID-19.

V is TRBV4-1 and J is TRBJ2-3; 11 bases fit TRBD1. From germline, CDR1 is MGHRA and CDR2 YSYEKL. V lost 4 bases, J lost 5 bases, and 5 bases stayed unmatched. The CDR3 consists of 15 residues. Here the CDR3 DNA reads TGCGCCAGCAGCCGCGGGACAGGGGGGGTAGATACGCAGTATTTT. As protein: CASSRGTGGVDTQYF.

The V gene is TRBV5-1, the J gene TRBJ2-1; TRBD2 matches at 13 bases. V gave up 3 bases and J gave up 7 bases; unmatched junction bases: 10. Germline V CDR1 and CDR2: SGHRS, YFSETQ. The CDR3 is 17 amino acids. CDR3 protein: CASSSRALAGGSNEQFF. CDR3 DNA sequence: TGCGCCAGCAGCTCTCGCGCACTAGCGGGAGGGTCAAATGAGCAGTTCTTC.

The chain uses TRBV12-3 or TRBV12-4 and TRBJ1-2; D possibly corresponds to TRBD1 (5 bases). There are 13 residues in the CDR3. V lost 1 base to trimming and J lost 7 bases, with 10 bases between them. CDR3 sequence reads: CASSLGEGFGYTF. CDR3 in DNA: TGTGCCAGCAGTTTAGGGGAGGGGTTTGGCTACACCTTC.

As regards this clone: The sample contains more than one DNA sequence encoding this CDR3. The chain joins TRBV28 to TRBJ1-5; no clear D gene. Trimming shortened V by 5 bases and J by 4 bases, and 3 bases separated the two germline ends. The CDR3 has 11 residues. Looked up from germline, CDR1 is MDHEN and CDR2 is SYDVKM. The CDR3 is CASSTNQPQHF. CDR3 DNA: TGTGCCAGCAGTACTAATCAGCCCCAGCATTTT.

The rearrangement joins TRBV7-8 to TRBJ1-4; unclear D gene. The CDR3 covers 15 residues. V lost 5 bases and J lost 0, with 10 bases in between. Germline V gene sequence: CDR1 SGHVS, CDR2 FQNEAQ. CDR3 nucleotides: TGTGCCAGCAGCAAGCAGGCCGCAACTAATGAAAAACTGTTTTTT. As protein: CASSKQAATNEKLFF.

The chain employs TRBV11-2 and TRBJ2-3, with TRBD2 matching over 11 bases. Germline CDR1 SGHAT, CDR2 FQNNGV. V lost 4 bases, J lost 2 bases, and 5 bases stayed unmatched. CDR3 length: 16 amino acids. CDR3 nucleotide sequence: TGTGCCAGCAGCTCACGACTAGCGGGATCCACAGATACGCAGTATTTT. Amino acids: CASSSRLAGSTDTQYF.

The gene calls are TRBV19 and TRBJ1-4; D remains unclear. Germline V gene sequence: CDR1 LNHDA, CDR2 SQIVND (reference sequence). V was trimmed by 7 bases and J by 6 bases, leaving 12 bases between them. The CDR3 runs to 13 residues. CDR3 residues: CASTDRVDEKLFF. For the CDR3, the DNA is TGTGCCAGTACCGACCGGGTGGATGAAAAACTGTTTTTT.

This sequence joins TRBV29-1 and TRBJ2-1; 10 bases are shared with TRBD2. V trimming: 4 bases; J trimming: 13 bases; junction bases outside the gene matches: 16. The CDR3 length is 15 residues. Germline V CDR1 and CDR2: SQVTM, ANQGSEA. The CDR3 here is CSVGPQPSGSLHQFF. The CDR3 nucleotides read TGCAGCGTTGGCCCCCAGCCTAGCGGGAGTCTCCATCAGTTCTTC.

The rearrangement joins TRBV12-2 to TRBJ1-3. TRBV12-2 is tagged as a pseudogene. The CDR3 contains 18 residues. CDR3 DNA: TGTGCAAGTCGCTTGGCCGGGACTCAAGTGTTTTACGGAAACACCATATATTTT. This translates into CASRLAGTQVFYGNTIYF.

The chain is built from TRBV27 and TRBJ1-2; D gene uncertain. CDR3 length equals 16 residues. V dropped 6 bases and J dropped 0 bases, with 17 bases sitting between them. CDR1 is MNHEY, CDR2 SMNVEV, per germline (reference sequence). The CDR3 sequence is CASSPLMGSANYGYTF. CDR3 bases: TGTGCCAGCAGCCCCCTAATGGGCTCAGCTAACTATGGCTACACCTTC.

The rearrangement joins TRBV18 to TRBJ2-7, with D uncertain. V was cut by 4 bases and J by 0 bases, with 7 bases left in between. The CDR3 loop spans 13 amino acids. Germline CDR1 is KGHSH and CDR2 is LQKENI. CDR3 residues: CASSLSDSYEQYF. The CDR3, as DNA: TGTGCCAGCTCACTAAGCGACTCCTACGAGCAGTACTTC.

The chain recombines TRBV9 with TRBJ2-3; TRBD2 agrees at 10 bases. The V gene end was trimmed by 3 bases and the J gene end by 5 bases; junction bases not matched to a gene: 3. Germline V gene sequence: CDR1 SGDLS, CDR2 YYNGEE. The length of the CDR3 is 14 residues. The CDR3 reads CASSERLAGDTQYF. The DNA for the CDR3 is TGTGCCAGCAGCGAACGACTAGCGGGAGATACGCAGTATTTT.

This chain connects TRBV4-2 to TRBJ2-1, with TRBD1 matching 7 bases. Unmatched junction bases numbered 14, after V lost 0 bases and J lost 3 bases. Germline-derived CDR1 and CDR2 are LGHNA and YNFKEQ. The CDR3 covers 19 residues. This CDR3 reads CASSQERPGLRDSYNEQFF. In DNA form, the CDR3 reads TGTGCCAGCAGCCAAGAGCGTCCTGGTTTACGGGACAGCTACAATGAGCAGTTCTTC.

On this clone: The sample holds other DNA sequences that translate to the same CDR3. The V gene is TRBV18, the J gene TRBJ2-5; the match to TRBD1 covers 7 bases. This CDR3 has 15 residues. The J segment lost 1 base and the V segment lost 2 bases, leaving 4 bases of the junction unmatched. CDR1 KGHSH and CDR2 LQKENI come from the germline V gene. The DNA of the CDR3 is TGTGCCAGCTCACCATTAGCAGGGGGCCAAGAGACCCAGTACTTC. Amino acid sequence: CASSPLAGGQETQYF. The entire variable domain, with the rest obtained from reference TRBV18 and TRBJ2-5, is as follows: NAGVMQNPRHLVRRRGQEARLRCSPMKGHSHVYWYRQLPEEGLKFMVYLQKENIIDESGMPKERFSAEFPKEGPSILRIQQVVRGDSAAYFCASSPLAGGQETQYFGPGTRLLVL.

This chain uses TRBV19 with TRBJ1-4; a weak D match, TRBD1 (5 bases). Germline values: CDR1 LNHDA, CDR2 SQIVND (reference sequence). This CDR3 contains 16 residues. V was clipped by 3 bases and J by 0 bases, with 11 bases between them. For the CDR3, the DNA is TGTGCCAGTAGTATCCGTGGCAGGGCAACTAATGAAAAACTGTTTTTT. Translating gives CASSIRGRATNEKLFF.

The CDR3, as DNA: TGTGCCAGCAGTGTCGGTACACGGGGGTTTAACACCGGGGAGCTGTTTTTT. Translation: CASSVGTRGFNTGELFF. The chain carries TRBV25-1 and TRBJ2-2, with TRBD2 as a possible D gene (6 bases). Between the trimmed V and J ends, which lost 4 bases and 2 bases, there was a span of 17 bases. Germline lookup yields CDR1 MGHDK and CDR2 SYGVNS. The CDR3 is made up of 17 amino acids.

The gene calls are TRBV24-1 and TRBJ2-5; 13 nucleotides line up with TRBD2. In germline, CDR1 is KGHDR, CDR2 SFDVKD. V shed 5 bases and J 4 bases; nucleotides not matched to a gene: 0. The CDR3 covers 14 residues. CDR3 DNA: TGTGCCACCAGTGGACTAGCGGGAGGAGAGACCCAGTACTTC. Translating gives CATSGLAGGETQYF.

This sequence joins TRBV19 and TRBJ2-1; D is perhaps TRBD2 (6 bases). Trimming removed 5 bases at V and 6 bases at J, with 11 bases between. The CDR3 runs to 13 residues. The germline CDR1 and CDR2 sequences are LNHDA and SQIVND (reference sequence). The CDR3 DNA is TGTGCCAGTAGTGTGGCAGCGGGCAATGAGCAGTTCTTC. This codes for CASSVAAGNEQFF.

The rearrangement joins TRBV28 to TRBJ2-1; D call uncertain. Between the trimmed V and J ends, which lost 6 bases and 9 bases, there was a span of 9 bases. There are 11 residues in the CDR3. Germline V lookup: CDR1 MDHEN, CDR2 SYDVKM. The CDR3 nucleotides read TGTGCCAGCAGCCTCTCGGTTGAGCAGTTCTTC. Amino acids: CASSLSVEQFF.

The rearrangement uses TRBV4-3 and TRBJ2-7; no clear D gene. The CDR3 runs to 17 residues. The ends were cut back, 0 bases at V and 9 bases at J, with 24 bases in the middle. Germline V lookup: CDR1 LGHNA, CDR2 YSLEER. The CDR3, as DNA: TGCGCCAGCAGCCAAGATTGGTTTTCGGGTAGTCCTACGAGGCAGTACTTC. This codes for CASSQDWFSGSPTRQYF.

This chain connects TRBV5-1 to TRBJ2-3; 8 nucleotides line up with TRBD2. Germline-derived CDR1 and CDR2 are SGHRS and YFSETQ. The junction had 10 bases not matched to a gene; V was cut back by 4 bases and J by 3 bases. This CDR3 is built from 16 residues. The CDR3 loop reads CASSPAPSGLTDTQYF. As DNA, the CDR3 is TGCGCCAGCAGCCCGGCGCCTAGCGGGTTGACAGATACGCAGTATTTT. Supplemented by reference TRBV5-1 and TRBJ2-3, the full variable domain reads KAGVTQTPRYLIKTRGQQVTLSCSPISGHRSVSWYQQTPGQGLQFLFEYFSETQRNKGNFPGRFSGRQFSNSRSEMNVSTLELGDSALYLCASSPAPSGLTDTQYFGPGTRLTVL.

The chain is built from TRBV24-1 and TRBJ1-5; D is unresolved. CDR1 is KGHDR and CDR2 is SFDVKD in the germline V gene. V lost 2 bases, J lost 0 bases, and 10 bases lay in between. This CDR3 has 16 amino acids. CDR3 in amino acids: CATSDSEPYSNQPQHF. CDR3 nucleotide sequence: TGTGCCACCAGTGATTCGGAGCCCTATAGCAATCAGCCCCAGCATTTT.

This clone was observed once. V gene TRBV2 combines with J gene TRBJ1-1; 7 nucleotides align to TRBD1. After removal of 6 bases from V and 1 base from J, the junction contained 8 bases not matched to a gene. This CDR3 is built from 15 residues. CDR1 is SNHLY, CDR2 FYNNEI, per germline. The CDR3 sequence: CASRGQTGTNTEAFF. In DNA, the CDR3 is TGTGCCAGCAGGGGGCAGACAGGGACGAACACTGAAGCTTTCTTT.

Turning to this clone: The sample carries other DNA sequences with the same CDR3. CDR3: CASSLEQGTDTQYF. The DNA for the CDR3 is TGTGCCAGCAGTTTGGAACAGGGCACAGATACGCAGTATTTT. The rearrangement joins TRBV28 to TRBJ2-3, with D possibly being TRBD1 (5 bases). The length of the CDR3 is 14 residues. V was clipped by 3 bases and J by 1 base, with 8 bases between them. Germline CDR1 MDHEN, CDR2 SYDVKM.

CDR3 sequence reads: CASIRQTNTEAFF. CDR3 nucleotides: TGTGCCAGCATCAGACAGACAAACACTGAAGCTTTCTTT. This chain joins TRBV2 and TRBJ1-1, with D tentatively TRBD1 (5 bases). V was shortened by 7 bases and J by 2 bases, with 11 bases between the two germline ends. In germline, CDR1 is SNHLY, CDR2 FYNNEI. This CDR3 comprises 13 residues.

The chain joins TRBV7-9 to TRBJ1-6, with D perhaps TRBD1 (6 bases). Looked up from germline, CDR1 is SEHNR and CDR2 is FQNEAQ (reference sequence). Trimming removed 6 bases at V and 6 bases at J, with 18 bases between. This CDR3 has 16 amino acids. The CDR3 DNA reads TGTGCCAGCAGTTCCCTAGATCAGGGGATTAATTCACCCCTCCACTTT. It encodes CASSSLDQGINSPLHF.

The J gene is TRBJ2-1, the V gene TRBV27; TRBD2 matches at 9 bases. The CDR3 is made up of 15 amino acids. Germline values: CDR1 MNHEY, CDR2 SMNVEV (reference sequence). After removal of 6 bases from V and 2 bases from J, the junction contained 5 bases not matched to a gene. The chain's CDR3 is CASRLAGATYNEQFF. CDR3 nucleotides: TGTGCCAGCAGATTAGCGGGGGCCACCTACAATGAGCAGTTCTTC.